What follows is one T cell receptor (beta chain) and its context. The study recruited people aged about 18 to 95 years across roughly 25 US areas. The CDR3 spans 15 residues. The V end was cut by 2 bases, the J end by 5 bases, with 18 bases between. Germline V CDR1 and CDR2: SQVTM, ANQGSEA. The data were taken from a study of blood T cell repertoires in COVID-19. Libraries were prepared by immunoSEQ multiplex PCR; TCRdb keeps only in-frame clonotypes and omits some of them. The sample consists of around 500,000 clones, approximately 90% of them appearing once. V usage is TRBV29-1 and J usage is TRBJ1-2; maybe TRBD1 (5 bases). The sequenced sample consisted of PBMCs or T cells enriched from blood (not recorded which). This sequence originates from a woman aged 40-49 years who had recovered from COVID-19. The CDR3 coding sequence is TGCAGCGTTGAAAACCAGGGCCACGTCTTTTATGGCTACACCTTC. It translates to CSVENQGHVFYGYTF.